These T cell receptor beta chains were read from a single sample in a study of cytomegalovirus exposure and HLA in healthy donors. TCRdb keeps only in-frame clones here, not all; method: immunoSEQ multiplex PCR. The sample has tens of thousands of clones; more than 80% are singletons. Source material: PBMCs. All receptors derive from a man aged 25 to 40 in good health and CMV-seropositive. Both conserved end residues are part of each CDR3. D genes are given only for firm matches. Only some rows state a clone size, as once, few, many or a class for expanded clones.

abundance | d_gene | j_gene | len | v_gene | CDR3aa | CDR3nt
once | - | TRBJ2-7 | 12 | TRBV18 | CASSADRRLWYF | TGTGCCAGCTCAGCCGACAGGCGTCTTTGGTACTTC
- | - | TRBJ2-7 | 12 | TRBV29-1 | CSVELTAKEQYF | TGCAGCGTTGAGTTGACAGCTAAGGAGCAGTACTTC
- | - | TRBJ2-3 | 19 | TRBV2 | CASSDPKVLTGGGTDTQYF | TGTGCCAGCAGTGACCCAAAGGTGCTGACAGGTGGGGGCACAGATACGCAGTATTTT
- | TRBD1 | TRBJ2-2 | 16 | TRBV18 | CASSPRTGGLTGELFF | TGTGCCAGCTCACCACGGACAGGGGGCTTAACCGGGGAGCTGTTTTTT
- | TRBD1 | TRBJ1-1 | 14 | TRBV7-2 | CASRRTGGAVEAFF | TGTGCCAGCAGACGAACAGGGGGAGCGGTTGAAGCTTTCTTT
- | - | TRBJ1-4 | 14 | TRBV28 | CASRGTGLGEKLFF | TGTGCCAGCAGGGGAACAGGGCTGGGGGAAAAACTGTTTTTT
- | TRBD1 | TRBJ1-5 | 15 | TRBV28 | CASSLYGTANQPQHF | TGTGCCAGCAGTTTATACGGGACAGCCAATCAGCCCCAGCATTTT
- | - | TRBJ2-7 | 15 | TRBV2 | CASSVASDSSYEQYF | TGTGCCAGCAGTGTGGCTAGCGATAGCTCCTACGAGCAGTACTTC
- | TRBD2 | TRBJ2-3 | 22 | TRBV9 | CASSLHLLVGLAGGPGTDTQYF | TGTGCCAGCAGCCTTCACCTCCTCGTGGGACTAGCGGGAGGGCCCGGCACAGATACGCAGTATTTT
once | TRBD1 | TRBJ1-2 | 13 | TRBV30 | CAWSLGTAYGYTF | TGTGCCTGGAGTCTCGGGACAGCCTATGGCTACACCTTC
- | - | TRBJ2-7 | 15 | TRBV5-1 | CASSLASIPGDEQYF | TGCGCCAGCAGCTTGGCCTCGATTCCAGGGGATGAGCAGTACTTC
- | - | TRBJ1-1 | 14 | TRBV11-3 | CASSPMSMNTEAFF | TGTGCCAGCAGCCCAATGTCCATGAACACTGAAGCTTTCTTT
- | TRBD2 | TRBJ2-7 | 16 | TRBV19 | CASTFSPGLAGGEQYF | TGTGCCAGTACCTTTTCCCCGGGACTAGCGGGAGGCGAGCAGTACTTC
- | TRBD1 | TRBJ1-3 | 16 | TRBV5-4 | CASSRGTGGSGNTIYF | TGTGCCAGCAGCCGCGGGACAGGGGGCTCTGGAAACACCATATATTTT
- | - | TRBJ2-1 | 17 | TRBV30 | CAWSRKLGSRNYNEQFF | TGTGCCTGGAGTCGAAAACTCGGGAGTCGGAATTACAATGAGCAGTTCTTC
- | - | TRBJ1-2 | 14 | TRBV28 | CASSGHSPNYGYTF | TGTGCCAGCAGCGGACACTCCCCTAACTATGGCTACACCTTC
- | TRBD2 | TRBJ2-7 | 14 | TRBV28 | CATLHGTSFYEQYF | TGTGCCACTTTACATGGGACTAGCTTCTACGAGCAGTACTTC
few | - | TRBJ2-5 | 13 | TRBV2 | CANEGVSQETQYF | TGTGCTAACGAAGGGGTCTCGCAGGAGACCCAGTACTTC
- | TRBD1 | TRBJ2-7 | 17 | TRBV28 | CASSVATKRDSSYEQYF | TGTGCCAGCAGTGTCGCCACCAAACGGGACAGCTCCTACGAGCAGTACTTC
- | - | TRBJ2-3 | 12 | TRBV29-1 | CSVAGYTDTQYF | TGCAGCGTGGCAGGGTACACAGATACGCAGTATTTT
- | TRBD1 | TRBJ2-1 | 12 | TRBV29-1 | CSVRTGGNEQFF | TGCAGCGTCCGGACAGGGGGCAATGAGCAGTTCTTC
- | - | TRBJ2-5 | 12 | TRBV18 | CASSSGGETQYF | TGTGCCAGCTCCTCCGGGGGAGAGACCCAGTACTTC
- | - | TRBJ2-1 | 13 | TRBV18 | CASSLAPGNEQFF | TGTGCCAGCTCTTTGGCCCCTGGCAATGAGCAGTTCTTC
- | TRBD1 | TRBJ2-2 | 16 | TRBV7-3 | CASSPRTGGNTGELFF | TGTGCCAGCAGCCCTAGGACAGGGGGCAACACCGGGGAGCTGTTTTTT
- | TRBD2 | TRBJ2-1 | 17 | TRBV28 | CASSSSATSGISNEQFF | TGTGCCAGCAGTTCATCTGCAACTAGCGGGATTTCCAATGAGCAGTTCTTC
- | TRBD1 | TRBJ1-1 | 14 | TRBV19 | CASTPDRANTEAFF | TGTGCCAGTACCCCGGACAGGGCGAACACTGAAGCTTTCTTT
- | - | TRBJ2-7 | 15 | TRBV6-5 | CASSYSDRGIYEQYF | TGTGCCAGCAGTTACTCCGATAGAGGGATCTACGAGCAGTACTTC